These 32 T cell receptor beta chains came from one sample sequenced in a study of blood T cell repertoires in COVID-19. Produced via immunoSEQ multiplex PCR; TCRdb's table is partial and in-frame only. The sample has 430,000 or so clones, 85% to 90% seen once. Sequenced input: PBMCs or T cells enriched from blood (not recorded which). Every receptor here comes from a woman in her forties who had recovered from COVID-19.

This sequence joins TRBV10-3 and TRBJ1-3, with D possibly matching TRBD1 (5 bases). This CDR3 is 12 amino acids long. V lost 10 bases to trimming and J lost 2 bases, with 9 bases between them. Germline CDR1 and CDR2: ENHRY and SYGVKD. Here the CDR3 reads CANQGTGNTIYF. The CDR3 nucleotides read TGTGCCAACCAGGGAACTGGAAACACCATATATTTT.

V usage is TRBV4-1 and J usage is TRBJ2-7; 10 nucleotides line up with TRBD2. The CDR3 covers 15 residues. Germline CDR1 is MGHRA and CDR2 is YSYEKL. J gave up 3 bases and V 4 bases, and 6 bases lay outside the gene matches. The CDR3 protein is CASSLLAGTDYEQYF. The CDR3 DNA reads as TGCGCCAGCAGCCTACTAGCGGGAACGGACTACGAGCAGTACTTC.

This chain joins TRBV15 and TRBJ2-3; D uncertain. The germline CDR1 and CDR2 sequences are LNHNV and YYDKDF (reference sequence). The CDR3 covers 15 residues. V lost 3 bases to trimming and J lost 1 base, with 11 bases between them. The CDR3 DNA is TGTGCCACCAGCAGCACTTATTTAGGCACAGATACGCAGTATTTT. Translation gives CATSSTYLGTDTQYF.

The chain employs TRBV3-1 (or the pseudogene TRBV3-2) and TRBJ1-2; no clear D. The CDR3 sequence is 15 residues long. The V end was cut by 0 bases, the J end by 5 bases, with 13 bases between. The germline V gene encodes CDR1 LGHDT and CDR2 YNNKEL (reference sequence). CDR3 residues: CASSQEGRTSYGYTF. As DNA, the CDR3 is TGTGCCAGCAGCCAAGAGGGCAGGACTTCATATGGCTACACCTTC.

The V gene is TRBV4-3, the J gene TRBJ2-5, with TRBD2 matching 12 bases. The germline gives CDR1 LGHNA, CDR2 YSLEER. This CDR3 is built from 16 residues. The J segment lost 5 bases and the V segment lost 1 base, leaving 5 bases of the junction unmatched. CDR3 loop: CASSQGTSGIGETQYF. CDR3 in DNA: TGCGCCAGCAGCCAAGGGACTAGCGGGATCGGGGAGACCCAGTACTTC.

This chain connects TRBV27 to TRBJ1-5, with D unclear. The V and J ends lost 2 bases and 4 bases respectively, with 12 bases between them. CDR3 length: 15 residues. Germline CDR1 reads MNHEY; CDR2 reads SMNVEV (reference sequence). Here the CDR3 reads CASSLRGQLNQPQHF. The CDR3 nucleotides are TGTGCCAGCAGTTTAAGAGGGCAGCTAAATCAGCCCCAGCATTTT.

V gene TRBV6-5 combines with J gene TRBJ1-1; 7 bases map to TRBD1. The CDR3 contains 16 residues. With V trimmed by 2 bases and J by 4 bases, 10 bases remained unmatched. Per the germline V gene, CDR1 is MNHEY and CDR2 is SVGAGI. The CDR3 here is CASSYRKLAGGTEAFF. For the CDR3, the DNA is TGTGCCAGCAGTTACCGAAAACTTGCAGGGGGCACTGAAGCTTTCTTT.

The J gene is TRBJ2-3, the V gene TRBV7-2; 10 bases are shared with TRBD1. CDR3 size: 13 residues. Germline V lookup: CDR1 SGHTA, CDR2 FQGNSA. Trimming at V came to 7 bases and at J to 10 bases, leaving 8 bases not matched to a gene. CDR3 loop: CASNRPGQGSQYF. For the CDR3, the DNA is TGTGCCAGCAATCGGCCGGGACAGGGGTCGCAGTATTTT.

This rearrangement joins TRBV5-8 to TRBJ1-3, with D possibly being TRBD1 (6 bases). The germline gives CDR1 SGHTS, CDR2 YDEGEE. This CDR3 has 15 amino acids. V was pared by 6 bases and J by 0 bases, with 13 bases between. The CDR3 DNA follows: TGTGCCAGCACCCTGGGGGGGGCCTCTGGAAACACCATATATTTT. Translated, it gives CASTLGGASGNTIYF.

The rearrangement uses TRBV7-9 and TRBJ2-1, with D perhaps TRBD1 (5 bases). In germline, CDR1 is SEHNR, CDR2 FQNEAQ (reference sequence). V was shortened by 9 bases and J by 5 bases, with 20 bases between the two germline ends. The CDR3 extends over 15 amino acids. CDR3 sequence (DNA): TGTGCCAGTTCAAGGGCAACAGGAACAAACAATGAGCAGTTCTTC. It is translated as CASSRATGTNNEQFF.

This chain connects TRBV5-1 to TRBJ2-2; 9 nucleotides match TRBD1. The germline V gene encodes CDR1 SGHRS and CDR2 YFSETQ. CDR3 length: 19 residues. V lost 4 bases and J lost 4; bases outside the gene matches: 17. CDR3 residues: CASSPESGQGGATTGELFF. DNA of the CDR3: TGCGCCAGCAGCCCCGAGTCGGGACAGGGCGGGGCGACCACCGGGGAGCTGTTTTTT.

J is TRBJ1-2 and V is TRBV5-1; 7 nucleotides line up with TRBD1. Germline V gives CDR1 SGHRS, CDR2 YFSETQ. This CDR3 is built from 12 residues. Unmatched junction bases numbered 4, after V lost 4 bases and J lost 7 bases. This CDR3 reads CASSPSGGGYTF. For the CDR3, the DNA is TGCGCCAGCAGCCCATCAGGGGGTGGCTACACCTTC.

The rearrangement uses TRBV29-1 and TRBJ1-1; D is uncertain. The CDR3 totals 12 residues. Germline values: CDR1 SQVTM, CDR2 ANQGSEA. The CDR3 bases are TGCAGTGGAACTCAGGAGAACACTGAAGCTTTCTTT. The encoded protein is CSGTQENTEAFF.

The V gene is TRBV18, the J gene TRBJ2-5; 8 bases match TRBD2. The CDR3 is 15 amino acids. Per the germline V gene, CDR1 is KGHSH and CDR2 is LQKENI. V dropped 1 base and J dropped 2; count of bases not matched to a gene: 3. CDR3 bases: TGTGCCAGCTCACCACATAGCGGGGTTCAAGAGACCCAGTACTTC. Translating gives CASSPHSGVQETQYF.

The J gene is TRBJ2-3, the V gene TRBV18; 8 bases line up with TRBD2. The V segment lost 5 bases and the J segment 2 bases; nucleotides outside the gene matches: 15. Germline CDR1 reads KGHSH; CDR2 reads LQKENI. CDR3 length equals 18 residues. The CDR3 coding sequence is TGTGCCAGCTCATCCAACCGGGGGGGGGTTCGCCCCACAGATACGCAGTATTTT. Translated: CASSSNRGGVRPTDTQYF.

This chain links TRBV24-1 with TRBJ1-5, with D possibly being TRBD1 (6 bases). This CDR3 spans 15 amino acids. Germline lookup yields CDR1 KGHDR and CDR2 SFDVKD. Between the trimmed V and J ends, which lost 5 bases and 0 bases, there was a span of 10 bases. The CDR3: CATSGQAYSNQPQHF. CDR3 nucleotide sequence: TGTGCCACCAGTGGACAGGCCTATAGCAATCAGCCCCAGCATTTT.

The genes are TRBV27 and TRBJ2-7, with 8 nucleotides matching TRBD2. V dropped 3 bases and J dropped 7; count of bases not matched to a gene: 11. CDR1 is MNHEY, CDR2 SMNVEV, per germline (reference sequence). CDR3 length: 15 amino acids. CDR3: CASSFQGSAGVEQYF. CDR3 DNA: TGTGCCAGCAGTTTTCAGGGGTCAGCGGGGGTGGAGCAGTACTTC.

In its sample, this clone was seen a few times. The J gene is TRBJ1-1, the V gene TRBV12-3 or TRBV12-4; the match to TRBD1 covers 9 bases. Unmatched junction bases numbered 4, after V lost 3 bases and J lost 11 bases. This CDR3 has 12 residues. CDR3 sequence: CASSLGQGGAFF. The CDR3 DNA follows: TGTGCCAGCAGTTTGGGACAGGGTGGTGCTTTCTTT.

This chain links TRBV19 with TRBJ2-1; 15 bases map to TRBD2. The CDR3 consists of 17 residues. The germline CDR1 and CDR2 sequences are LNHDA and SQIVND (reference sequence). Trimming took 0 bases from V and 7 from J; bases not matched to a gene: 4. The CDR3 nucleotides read TGTGCCAGTAGTATAGAAACCGGACTAGCGGGAGGGAATGAGCAGTTCTTC. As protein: CASSIETGLAGGNEQFF.

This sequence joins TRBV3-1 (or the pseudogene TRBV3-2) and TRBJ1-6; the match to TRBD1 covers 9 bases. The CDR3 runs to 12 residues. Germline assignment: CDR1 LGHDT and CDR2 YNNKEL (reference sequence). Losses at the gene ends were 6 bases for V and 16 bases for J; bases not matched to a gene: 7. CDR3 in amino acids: CASSSVGQGLHF. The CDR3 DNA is TGTGCCAGCAGTTCTGTGGGACAGGGTCTCCACTTT.

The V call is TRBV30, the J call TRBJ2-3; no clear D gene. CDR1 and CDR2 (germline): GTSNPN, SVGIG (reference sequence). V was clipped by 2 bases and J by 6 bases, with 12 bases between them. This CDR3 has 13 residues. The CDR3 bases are TGTGCCTGGAGTACCCGACTCAAGGATACGCAGTATTTT. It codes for CAWSTRLKDTQYF.

CDR3 sequence: CASSLAEEGLTDHGYTF. The CDR3 DNA reads as TGTGCCAGCAGCTTAGCAGAGGAGGGCCTCACGGATCATGGCTACACCTTC. This chain uses TRBV7-8 with TRBJ1-2, with unresolved D. Germline V gene lookup returns CDR1 SGHVS and CDR2 FQNEAQ. Trimming stripped 0 bases from V and 6 bases from J, with 20 bases between. The CDR3 has 17 residues.

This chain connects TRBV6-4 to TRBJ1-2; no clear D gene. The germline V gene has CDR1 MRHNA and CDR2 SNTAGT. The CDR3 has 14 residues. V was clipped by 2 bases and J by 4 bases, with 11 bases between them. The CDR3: CASSDGGGTYGYTF. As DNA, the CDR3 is TGTGCCAGCAGTGACGGCGGAGGAACCTATGGCTACACCTTC.

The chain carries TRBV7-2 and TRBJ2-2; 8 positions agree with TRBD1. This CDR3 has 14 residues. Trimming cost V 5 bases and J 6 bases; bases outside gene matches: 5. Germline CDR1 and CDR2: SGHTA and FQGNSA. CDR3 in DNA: TGTGCCAGCAGCCAGGGACAGGTCGCCGGGGAGCTGTTTTTT. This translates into CASSQGQVAGELFF.

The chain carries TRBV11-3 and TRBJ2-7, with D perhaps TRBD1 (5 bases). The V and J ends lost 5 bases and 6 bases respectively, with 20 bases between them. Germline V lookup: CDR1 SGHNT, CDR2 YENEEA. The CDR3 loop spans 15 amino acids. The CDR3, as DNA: TGTGCCAGCAGCCCCCGACAGATTCTTACACGCGAGCAGTACTTC. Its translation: CASSPRQILTREQYF. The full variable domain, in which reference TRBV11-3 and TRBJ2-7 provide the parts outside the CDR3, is EAGVVQSPRYKIIEKKQPVAFWCNPISGHNTLYWYLQNLGQGPELLIRYENEEAVDDSQLPKDRFSAERLKGVDSTLKIQPAELGDSAVYLCASSPRQILTREQYFGPGTRLTVT.

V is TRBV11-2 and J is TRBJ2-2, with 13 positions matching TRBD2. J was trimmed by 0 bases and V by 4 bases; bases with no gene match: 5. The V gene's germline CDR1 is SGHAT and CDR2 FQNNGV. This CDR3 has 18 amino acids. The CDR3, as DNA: TGTGCCAGCAGCTCTCAGACTAGCGGGAGGCCGAACACCGGGGAGCTGTTTTTT. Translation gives CASSSQTSGRPNTGELFF. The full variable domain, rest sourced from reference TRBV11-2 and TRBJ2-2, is EAGVAQSPRYKIIEKRQSVAFWCNPISGHATLYWYQQILGQGPKLLIQFQNNGVVDDSQLPKDRFSAERLKGVDSTLKIQPAKLEDSAVYLCASSSQTSGRPNTGELFFGEGSRLTVL.

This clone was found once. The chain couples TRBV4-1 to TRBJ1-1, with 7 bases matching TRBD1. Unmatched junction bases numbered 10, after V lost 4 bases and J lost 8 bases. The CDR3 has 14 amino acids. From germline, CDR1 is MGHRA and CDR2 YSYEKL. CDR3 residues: CASSLERQGSEAFF. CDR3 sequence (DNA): TGCGCCAGCAGCCTAGAGAGACAGGGTTCGGAAGCTTTCTTT.

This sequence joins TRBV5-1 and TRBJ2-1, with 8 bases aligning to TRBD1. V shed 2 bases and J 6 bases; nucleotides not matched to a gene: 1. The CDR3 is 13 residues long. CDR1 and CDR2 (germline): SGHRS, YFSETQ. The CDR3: CASSLQGVNEQFF. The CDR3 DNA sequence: TGCGCCAGCAGCTTACAGGGGGTCAATGAGCAGTTCTTC.

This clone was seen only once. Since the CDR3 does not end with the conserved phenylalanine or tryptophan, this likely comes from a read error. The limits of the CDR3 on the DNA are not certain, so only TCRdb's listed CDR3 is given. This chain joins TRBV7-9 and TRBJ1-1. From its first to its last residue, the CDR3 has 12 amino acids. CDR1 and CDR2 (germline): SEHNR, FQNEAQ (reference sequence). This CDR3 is CASSSGLITLVL.

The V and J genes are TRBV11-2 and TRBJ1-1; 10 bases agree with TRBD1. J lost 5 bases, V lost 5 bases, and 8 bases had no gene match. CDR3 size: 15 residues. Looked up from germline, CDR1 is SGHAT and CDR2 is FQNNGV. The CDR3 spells CASSAPLGQGTEAFF. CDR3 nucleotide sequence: TGTGCCAGCAGCGCTCCACTGGGACAGGGGACTGAAGCTTTCTTT.

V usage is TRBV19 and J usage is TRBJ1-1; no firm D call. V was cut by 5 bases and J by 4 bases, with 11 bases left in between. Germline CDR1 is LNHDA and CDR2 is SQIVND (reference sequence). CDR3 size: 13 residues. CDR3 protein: CASSPGIVTEAFF. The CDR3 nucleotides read TGTGCCAGTAGTCCAGGTATCGTCACTGAAGCTTTCTTT.

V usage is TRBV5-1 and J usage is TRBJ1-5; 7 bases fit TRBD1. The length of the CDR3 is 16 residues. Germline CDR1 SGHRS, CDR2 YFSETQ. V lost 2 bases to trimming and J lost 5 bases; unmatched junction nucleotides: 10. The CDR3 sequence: CASSFWPGQADQPQHF. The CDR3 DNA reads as TGCGCCAGCAGCTTTTGGCCAGGACAGGCCGATCAGCCCCAGCATTTT.